These 5 T cell receptor beta chains share one sample of origin, sequenced in a study of T cell responses to AZD1222 COVID-19 vaccine. Repertoires were generated with immunoSEQ multiplex PCR, while TCRdb's copy carries only in-frame clones and drops some. The sample lists some 80,000 clones; 70% to 80% were seen once. Sample: peripheral blood, taken 28 days after the second dose of the MenACWY control vaccine. The source is an adult who received the MenACWY meningococcal vaccine as a control.

In its sample, this clone was seen once. V is TRBV2 and J is TRBJ1-1; D not certain. Trimming removed 2 bases from V and 1 base from J, with 8 bases in between. Looked up from germline, CDR1 is SNHLY and CDR2 is FYNNEI. CDR3 length: 14 amino acids. In DNA form, the CDR3 reads TGTGCCAGCAGTGAATCGGGTTGGAACACTGAAGCTTTCTTT. This encodes CASSESGWNTEAFF.

V usage is TRBV9 and J usage is TRBJ1-3; perhaps TRBD1 as D (5 bases). The CDR3 has 16 residues. The V gene's germline CDR1 is SGDLS and CDR2 YYNGEE. V was trimmed by 4 bases and J by 0 bases, leaving 14 bases between them. Written as DNA, the CDR3 is TGTGCCAGCAGCTTCTACGACAGAGCCTCTGGAAACACCATATATTTT. Protein product: CASSFYDRASGNTIYF.

The chain's CDR3 is CASSLGQGEADTQYF. CDR3 nucleotides: TGTGCCAGCAGCCTGGGACAGGGGGAAGCAGATACGCAGTATTTT. This sequence joins TRBV7-2 and TRBJ2-3; 11 nucleotides line up with TRBD1. CDR1 and CDR2 (germline): SGHTA, FQGNSA. This CDR3 has 15 amino acids. Trimming at V came to 5 bases and at J to 4 bases, leaving 5 bases not matched to a gene.

The sample holds one count of this clone. J is TRBJ1-1 and V is TRBV28, with 8 bases fitting TRBD1. This CDR3 contains 14 residues. CDR1 is MDHEN, CDR2 SYDVKM, per germline. V gave up 2 bases and J gave up 8 bases; unmatched junction bases: 7. The CDR3 sequence: CASSLRGQVQEAFF. The CDR3, as DNA: TGTGCCAGCAGTTTAAGGGGACAGGTCCAAGAAGCTTTCTTT.

The chain joins TRBV10-2 to TRBJ2-7; 7 positions match TRBD1. Germline assignment: CDR1 WSHSY and CDR2 SAAADI. J lost 5 bases, V lost 3 bases, and 7 bases had no gene match. This CDR3 region has 14 residues. This chain's CDR3 is CASSERGLAHEQYF. CDR3 nucleotides: TGCGCCAGCAGTGAAAGGGGGCTCGCCCACGAGCAGTACTTC.